Each of the 4 T cell receptor beta chains below was sequenced from the same sample in a study of blood T cells in healthy people across ages. A J-beta primer mix and a sample-barcoded 5' primer were used in a second PCR of roughly 6 to 11 cycles. TCRdb recomputed calls from the 5' RACE reads with MiXCR, one row per CDR3 protein. The sample holds some 900,000 distinct CDR3 sequences, roughly 43% seen once. Sequencing input: blood. These TCRs come from a man between 25 and 39 years old in good health.

This clonotype showed up just a few times. This rearrangement joins TRBV5-6 to TRBJ2-5; 7 bases line up with TRBD2. Germline loops: CDR1 SGHDT, CDR2 YYEEEE. The CDR3 totals 16 residues. V trimming: 4 bases; J trimming: 2 bases; junction bases outside the gene matches: 11. CDR3 DNA: TGTGCCAGCAGCCGGCGGAGAGCGGGGATTCAAGAGACCCAGTACTTC. Amino acid sequence: CASSRRRAGIQETQYF.

This clonotype was seen only a few times. The chain carries TRBV3-1 and TRBJ2-3; 11 bases are shared with TRBD2. Unmatched junction bases numbered 6, after V lost 4 bases and J lost 3 bases. Germline CDR1 LGHDT, CDR2 YNNKEL (reference sequence). The CDR3 totals 16 residues. This chain's CDR3 is CASSRIAGGPTDTQYF. DNA of the CDR3: TGTGCCAGCAGCCGGATAGCGGGGGGGCCGACAGATACGCAGTATTTT.

CDR3 sequence: CSVESTRGADGYTF. Written as DNA, the CDR3 is TGCAGCGTTGAATCCACACGGGGGGCAGATGGCTACACCTTC. The V call is TRBV29-1, the J call TRBJ1-2; D may be TRBD1 (6 bases). Germline values: CDR1 SQVTM, CDR2 ANQGSEA. The V gene lost 2 bases and the J gene lost 6 bases, with 16 bases spanning the gap. The length of the CDR3 is 14 residues.

CDR3 sequence (DNA): TGTGCCAGCAGCCAGACAGGGGGCGACCAAGAGACCCAGTACTTC. Amino acids: CASSQTGGDQETQYF. The chain recombines TRBV11-2 with TRBJ2-5; 10 nucleotides match TRBD1. The germline CDR1 and CDR2 sequences are SGHAT and FQNNGV. This CDR3 comprises 15 residues. V lost 5 bases and J lost 0; bases outside the gene matches: 3.